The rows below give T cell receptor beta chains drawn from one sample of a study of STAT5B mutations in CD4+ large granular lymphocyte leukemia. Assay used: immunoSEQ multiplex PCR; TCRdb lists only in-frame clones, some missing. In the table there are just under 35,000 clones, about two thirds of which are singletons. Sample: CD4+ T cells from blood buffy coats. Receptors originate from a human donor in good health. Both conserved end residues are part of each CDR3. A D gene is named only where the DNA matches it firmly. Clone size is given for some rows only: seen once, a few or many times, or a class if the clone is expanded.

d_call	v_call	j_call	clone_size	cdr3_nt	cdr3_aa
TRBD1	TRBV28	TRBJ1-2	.	TGTGCCAGCAGTTCCGGGACAGGGCTCTTTAACTATGGCTACACCTTC	CASSSGTGLFNYGYTF
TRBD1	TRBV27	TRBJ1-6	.	TGTGCCAGCAGTTTATCTTCCGGACAGGGGGCTTCACCCCTCCACTTT	CASSLSSGQGASPLHF
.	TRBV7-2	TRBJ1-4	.	TGTGCCAGCAGCTTAGGGGGCGGGATCGCTAATGAAAAACTGTTTTTT	CASSLGGGIANEKLFF
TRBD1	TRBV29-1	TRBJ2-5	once	TGCAGCGTTAGGGGGCCAGGCAACCAAGAGACCCAGTACTTC	CSVRGPGNQETQYF
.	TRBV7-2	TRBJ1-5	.	TGTGCCAGCAGCTTAAAGGTACCAGATCAGCCCCAGCATTTT	CASSLKVPDQPQHF
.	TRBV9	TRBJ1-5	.	TGTGCCAGCAGCGGGGGGGAAAGCAATCAGCCCCAGCATTTT	CASSGGESNQPQHF
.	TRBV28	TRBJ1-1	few	TGTGCCAGCAAAAAGGGAGGCGCGAGCACTGAAGCTTTCTTT	CASKKGGASTEAFF
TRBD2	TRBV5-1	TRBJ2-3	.	TGCGCCAGCAGCTTGTCTGCTAGCGGGGGCACAGATACGCAGTATTTT	CASSLSASGGTDTQYF
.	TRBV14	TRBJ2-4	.	TGTGCCAGCAGCCCTCCGTTTGGACAAAGAAATGGAGCCAAAAACATTCAGTACTTC	CASSPPFGQRNGAKNIQYF
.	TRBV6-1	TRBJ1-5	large	TGTGCCAGCACTCGGACGGCATATAGCAATCAGCCCCAGCATTTT	CASTRTAYSNQPQHF
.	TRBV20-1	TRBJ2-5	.	TGCAGTGCTGCCCCTTCCGAGACCCAGTACTTC	CSAAPSETQYF
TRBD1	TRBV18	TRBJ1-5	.	TGTGCCAGCTCGGCCTCCCGGGGACAGGGGTCGTTATACCAGCCCCAGCATTTT	CASSASRGQGSLYQPQHF
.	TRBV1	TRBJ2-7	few	TGCACCAGATCGGATCTCGAGCAGTACTTC	CTRSDLEQYF
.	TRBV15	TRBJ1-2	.	TGTGCCACCAGCAGAGATGGGGAATACTATGGCTACACCTTC	CATSRDGEYYGYTF
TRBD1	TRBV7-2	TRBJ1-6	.	TGTGCCAGCAGCTGGGGACAGGGGGTTGATTCACCCCTCCACTTT	CASSWGQGVDSPLHF
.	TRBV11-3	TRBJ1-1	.	TGTGCCAGCAGCTTAGGGGGGGCAGCTGAGAACACTGAAGCTTTCTTT	CASSLGGAAENTEAFF
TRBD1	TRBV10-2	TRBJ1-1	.	TGCGCCAGCAGTGATTGGTACAGGGGAATCACTGAAGCTTTCTTT	CASSDWYRGITEAFF
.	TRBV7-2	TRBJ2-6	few	TGTGCCAGCAGCTCAGACAGCTCTGGGGCCAACGTCCTGACTTTC	CASSSDSSGANVLTF
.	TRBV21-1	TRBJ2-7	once	TGTGCCAGCAGCAAACGGACGGAGGACCCCTACGAGCAGTACTTC	CASSKRTEDPYEQYF
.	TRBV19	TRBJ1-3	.	TGTGCCAGTAGTGCGACCGCCTCGGGCTCTGGAAACACCATATATTTT	CASSATASGSGNTIYF
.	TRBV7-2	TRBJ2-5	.	TGTGCCAGCAGACCCGATGGGGGGGCGGAGACCCAGTACTTC	CASRPDGGAETQYF
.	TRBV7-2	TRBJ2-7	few	TGTGCCAGCAGCAACCACAGGGTACCCTACGAGCAGTACTTC	CASSNHRVPYEQYF
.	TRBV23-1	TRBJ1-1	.	TGCGCCAGCAGTCCACGTGGCGTAGACACTGAAGCTTTCTTT	CASSPRGVDTEAFF